This entry lists 26 T cell receptor beta chains sequenced from one sample in a study of shared clonotypes between healthy human individuals. Method: immunoSEQ multiplex PCR; TCRdb's copy keeps in-frame clones and lacks some. The sample consists of roughly 1.4 million clones, less than 99% of them appearing once. The sequenced material came from naive CD4+ T cells sorted from blood. Subset: CD45RA+ positively selected. The receptors stem from a young man in good health.

The V gene is TRBV18, the J gene TRBJ2-1, with 8 bases lining up with TRBD2. This CDR3 is built from 15 residues. Germline CDR1 is KGHSH and CDR2 is LQKENI. J was trimmed by 7 bases and V by 5 bases; bases with no gene match: 10. The CDR3 region is CASSSGSGSENEQFF. The CDR3 nucleotides are TGTGCCAGCTCATCGGGAAGCGGGAGTGAGAATGAGCAGTTCTTC.

This chain links TRBV5-1 with TRBJ2-5; perhaps TRBD2 as D (6 bases). CDR1 and CDR2 (germline): SGHRS, YFSETQ. This CDR3 has 14 amino acids. Trimming removed 0 bases at V and 5 bases at J, with 11 bases between. The CDR3 spells CASSLGDSRETQYF. As DNA, the CDR3 is TGCGCCAGCAGCTTGGGGGACTCCCGGGAGACCCAGTACTTC.

This clone was seen a single time. This chain joins TRBV25-1 and TRBJ2-7, with 8 bases that match TRBD1. The ends lost 0 bases at V and 5 bases at J; junction bases unmatched: 3. The CDR3 extends over 14 amino acids. The germline V gene encodes CDR1 MGHDK and CDR2 SYGVNS. CDR3 sequence (DNA): TGTGCCAGCAGTGAATACCAGGGGGCCCACGAGCAGTACTTC. This codes for CASSEYQGAHEQYF.

CDR3 amino acids: CASSSLAGQTSYEQYF. The CDR3 DNA sequence: TGTGCCAGCAGTTCCTTAGCGGGCCAAACCTCCTACGAGCAGTACTTC. The rearrangement links TRBV5-5 to TRBJ2-7; 7 nucleotides match TRBD2. The CDR3 loop spans 16 amino acids. The germline V gene has CDR1 SGHKS and CDR2 YYEKEE (reference sequence). V lost 5 bases and J lost 0; bases outside the gene matches: 11.

V is TRBV5-5 and J is TRBJ2-5, with 8 nucleotides matching TRBD2. V shed 2 bases and J 2 bases; nucleotides not matched to a gene: 8. The CDR3 has 16 residues. Germline CDR1 and CDR2: SGHKS and YYEKEE (reference sequence). This CDR3 reads CASSFLTSGEQETQYF. The CDR3 DNA reads TGTGCCAGCAGCTTTCTCACTAGCGGTGAGCAAGAGACCCAGTACTTC.

V is TRBV9 and J is TRBJ2-1, with unresolved D. The CDR3 length is 15 residues. V was trimmed by 4 bases and J by 0 bases, leaving 11 bases between them. Germline V CDR1 and CDR2: SGDLS, YYNGEE. CDR3: CASSPTYFSYNEQFF. The DNA for the CDR3 is TGTGCCAGCAGCCCTACATATTTCTCCTACAATGAGCAGTTCTTC.

This clone was seen once. This chain joins TRBV11-2 and TRBJ1-2, with D possibly being TRBD1 (5 bases). The CDR3 has 14 amino acids. Germline-derived CDR1 and CDR2 are SGHAT and FQNNGV. The V gene lost 4 bases and the J gene lost 7 bases, with 16 bases spanning the gap. The CDR3 is CASSSLKGAGGYTF. CDR3 coding DNA: TGTGCCAGCAGCTCTCTAAAAGGGGCAGGTGGCTACACCTTC. Full variable domain (remainder filled in from reference TRBV11-2 and TRBJ1-2): EAGVAQSPRYKIIEKRQSVAFWCNPISGHATLYWYQQILGQGPKLLIQFQNNGVVDDSQLPKDRFSAERLKGVDSTLKIQPAKLEDSAVYLCASSSLKGAGGYTFGSGTRLTVV.

The V and J genes are TRBV11-1 and TRBJ2-1, with 8 positions matching TRBD1. Germline V gene sequence: CDR1 SGHAT, CDR2 FQDESV (reference sequence). This CDR3 is built from 16 residues. J lost 4 bases, V lost 1 base, and 6 bases had no gene match. CDR3 in amino acids: CASSLGTGWGYNEQFF. DNA of the CDR3: TGTGCCAGCAGCTTAGGGACAGGGTGGGGGTACAATGAGCAGTTCTTC.

The chain combines TRBV9 with TRBJ2-2; TRBD2 aligns across 13 bases. With V trimmed by 0 bases and J by 5 bases, 1 base remained unmatched. The CDR3 runs 16 residues. Germline V gene sequence: CDR1 SGDLS, CDR2 YYNGEE. Written as DNA, the CDR3 is TGTGCCAGCAGCGTAGTACTAGCGGGAGGGACCGGGGAGCTGTTTTTT. It yields the protein CASSVVLAGGTGELFF. Full variable domain (missing parts from reference TRBV9 and TRBJ2-2): DSGVTQTPKHLITATGQRVTLRCSPRSGDLSVYWYQQSLDQGLQFLIQYYNGEERAKGNILERFSAQQFPDLHSELNLSSLELGDSALYFCASSVVLAGGTGELFFGEGSRLTVL.

This chain uses TRBV9 with TRBJ2-1; TRBD2 matches 10 bases. V lost 0 bases, J lost 1 base, and 13 bases stayed unmatched. Germline values: CDR1 SGDLS, CDR2 YYNGEE. The CDR3 extends over 20 amino acids. CDR3 DNA: TGTGCCAGCAGCGTAGTCGGCGGACTAGCGGACGGTAATTCCTACAATGAGCAGTTCTTC. Protein sequence: CASSVVGGLADGNSYNEQFF.

The chain joins TRBV4-3 to TRBJ2-4; 7 bases match TRBD2. The junction had 8 bases not matched to a gene; V was cut back by 0 bases and J by 12 bases. The CDR3 has 14 residues. Germline loops: CDR1 LGHNA, CDR2 YSLEER. As DNA, the CDR3 is TGCGCCAGCAGCCAAGATCTTGGACTAGGTTATCAGTACTTC. This translates into CASSQDLGLGYQYF.

The chain recombines TRBV5-1 with TRBJ2-7, with 16 bases aligning to TRBD2. This CDR3 has 15 residues. The V gene end was trimmed by 4 bases and the J gene end by 7 bases; junction bases not matched to a gene: 5. Germline loops: CDR1 SGHRS, CDR2 YFSETQ. The CDR3 reads CASSAGLAGGREQYF. The DNA of the CDR3 is TGCGCCAGCAGCGCGGGACTAGCGGGAGGGAGAGAGCAGTACTTC.

Notes on this clone: Other DNA sequences in this sample translate to the same CDR3. The genes are TRBV5-1 and TRBJ2-3; D gene unclear. CDR1 and CDR2 (germline): SGHRS, YFSETQ. The V end was cut by 1 base, the J end by 2 bases, with 8 bases between. CDR3 length equals 14 residues. This CDR3 reads CASSLSPYTDTQYF. The CDR3 DNA is TGCGCCAGCAGCTTGTCACCGTACACAGATACGCAGTATTTT.

This chain uses TRBV15 with TRBJ2-7, with 10 bases aligning to TRBD1. The ends lost 5 bases at V and 6 bases at J; junction bases unmatched: 13. CDR1 and CDR2 from the germline V gene are LNHNV and YYDKDF (reference sequence). The CDR3 consists of 16 residues. The CDR3 spells CATSRFGTGDLAEQYF. CDR3 nucleotide sequence: TGTGCCACCAGCCGATTTGGGACAGGGGATTTGGCCGAGCAGTACTTC.

The chain combines TRBV7-7 with TRBJ2-5, with TRBD2 matching 7 bases. This CDR3 spans 16 amino acids. J gave up 4 bases and V 2 bases, and 10 bases lay outside the gene matches. The V gene's germline CDR1 is SSHAT and CDR2 FNYEAQ (reference sequence). CDR3 nucleotide sequence: TGTGCCAGCAGCTTATTGGCGGGAGAACCCCCAGAGACCCAGTACTTC. It translates to CASSLLAGEPPETQYF. The full variable domain, its missing parts supplied by reference TRBV7-7 and TRBJ2-5, is GAGVSQSPRYKVTKRGQDVTLRCDPISSHATLYWYQQALGQGPEFLTYFNYEAQPDKSGLPSDRFSAERPEGSISTLTIQRTEQRDSAMYRCASSLLAGEPPETQYFGPGTRLLVL.

The rearrangement links TRBV6-6 to TRBJ1-3; TRBD1 matches 10 bases. V lost 4 bases and J lost 2; bases outside the gene matches: 2. The CDR3 sequence is 15 residues long. Germline CDR1 and CDR2: MNHNY and SVGAGI (reference sequence). CDR3 sequence: CASSWTGGAGNTIYF. The DNA of the CDR3 is TGTGCCAGCAGTTGGACAGGGGGGGCTGGAAACACCATATATTTT.

This sequence joins TRBV20-1 and TRBJ2-7, with D possibly being TRBD1 (6 bases). This CDR3 has 11 amino acids. Germline V gene lookup returns CDR1 DFQATT and CDR2 SNEGSKA (reference sequence). V was pared by 7 bases and J by 2 bases, with 9 bases between. This chain's CDR3 is CSGWTAYEQYF. The CDR3 bases are TGCAGTGGGTGGACAGCCTACGAGCAGTACTTC.

V gene TRBV5-1 combines with J gene TRBJ2-5, with TRBD2 matching 14 bases. CDR3 length equals 16 residues. The ends lost 3 bases at V and 5 bases at J; junction bases unmatched: 6. Germline V gives CDR1 SGHRS, CDR2 YFSETQ. CDR3 residues: CASSSGTSGSDETQYF. The CDR3 coding sequence is TGCGCCAGCAGCTCCGGGACTAGCGGGAGCGATGAGACCCAGTACTTC.

This clone was seen a single time. The chain employs TRBV7-9 and TRBJ2-5, with D unclear. CDR1 and CDR2 from the germline V gene are SEHNR and FQNEAQ (reference sequence). V lost 1 base to trimming and J lost 5 bases, with 5 bases between them. The CDR3 extends over 12 amino acids. The CDR3 spells CASSLDTETQYF. CDR3 in DNA: TGTGCCAGCAGCTTAGATACGGAGACCCAGTACTTC.

This chain uses TRBV6-5 with TRBJ1-2; 8 bases match TRBD1. Looked up from germline, CDR1 is MNHEY and CDR2 is SVGAGI. V shed 6 bases, J shed 3 bases, and the junction held 6 bases outside the gene matches. This CDR3 is 14 amino acids long. CDR3 protein: CASRLQGVDYGYTF. CDR3 nucleotide sequence: TGTGCCAGCAGGTTACAGGGGGTTGACTATGGCTACACCTTC.

The chain combines TRBV5-1 with TRBJ2-1; weak D call: TRBD2 (6 bases). Germline loops: CDR1 SGHRS, CDR2 YFSETQ. Trimming took 4 bases from V and 1 from J, leaving 15 bases between them. The CDR3 loop spans 16 amino acids. The CDR3 DNA reads TGCGCCAGCAGCGAGATGGGCGGGAAGTCCTACAATGAGCAGTTCTTC. Translated, it gives CASSEMGGKSYNEQFF.

Here the CDR3 DNA reads TGTGCCAGCAGCCTACGACAGGGGGCTTACGAGCAGTACTTC. Translating gives CASSLRQGAYEQYF. The chain recombines TRBV7-9 with TRBJ2-7, with TRBD1 identical over 10 bases. Per germline, CDR1 SEHNR and CDR2 FQNEAQ (reference sequence). The CDR3 consists of 14 residues. Unmatched junction bases numbered 5, after V lost 5 bases and J lost 4 bases.

This CDR3 reads CASSPRLIDTQYF. The CDR3 nucleotides are TGTGCCAGCAGTCCGCGACTTATAGATACGCAGTATTTT. The V gene is TRBV6-5, the J gene TRBJ2-3; D gene unclear. The CDR3 extends over 13 amino acids. The V gene lost 5 bases and the J gene lost 5 bases, with 11 bases spanning the gap. CDR1 and CDR2 from the germline V gene are MNHEY and SVGAGI.

This clone was seen a single time. The V call is TRBV10-3, the J call TRBJ1-5; TRBD1 agrees at 8 bases. This CDR3 has 15 residues. The V and J ends lost 4 bases and 5 bases, in that order; junction bases with no gene match: 7. CDR1 and CDR2 (germline): ENHRY, SYGVKD. The CDR3 sequence is CAISGDDRGHQPQHF. CDR3 bases: TGTGCCATCAGTGGAGATGACAGGGGACATCAGCCCCAGCATTTT.

The V call is TRBV2, the J call TRBJ2-7; 9 bases map to TRBD1. CDR1 is SNHLY, CDR2 FYNNEI, per germline. CDR3 length: 14 residues. V lost 4 bases and J lost 5; bases outside the gene matches: 6. CDR3 sequence (DNA): TGTGCCAGCAGTGTGGGGACAGGGTCCCACGAGCAGTACTTC. It specifies CASSVGTGSHEQYF. The full variable domain, rest sourced from reference TRBV2 and TRBJ2-7, is EPEVTQTPSHQVTQMGQEVILRCVPISNHLYFYWYRQILGQKVEFLVSFYNNEISEKSEIFDDQFSVERPDGSNFTLKIRSTKLEDSAMYFCASSVGTGSHEQYFGPGTRLTVT.

The V and J genes are TRBV18 and TRBJ2-1; TRBD2 matches 9 bases. CDR1 is KGHSH, CDR2 LQKENI, per germline. The CDR3 runs to 18 residues. J was trimmed by 3 bases and V by 2 bases; bases with no gene match: 11. The CDR3 DNA follows: TGTGCCAGCTCACCAGGGGAGGGGGGACTAGCAGTCTACAATGAGCAGTTCTTC. Protein: CASSPGEGGLAVYNEQFF.